This TCR beta chain is from a study of Ad26.COV2.S vaccination and SARS-CoV-2 variants. Looking at the study overall: Ad26.COV2.S, an intramuscular injection, was given once or twice 56 days apart.

Clones were sequenced by immunoSEQ multiplex PCR, and TCRdb holds only the in-frame ones, with some missing. The sample yields approximately 460,000 clones, 80% to 90% seen once. Findings and caveats of the study: Placebo and vaccine recipients had non-spike TCR breadth that was similar.

Treatment indicated: some 20 received Ad26.COV2.S at low or high dose, single or two shots; roughly five received placebo; per-sample allocation not given. Sampling was performed 63 days after the first vaccine or placebo injection. An adult donor aged 18-55 years was enrolled in Boston. Comments on this clone: As yet, its antigen is unknown.

The TCR originated in a person aged 18-65 years who received the Ad26.COV2.S COVID-19 vaccine or a placebo. The source was peripheral blood, collected in a trial of Ad26.COV2.S vaccine versus placebo.

CDR3 protein: CASSLTPGSQYF. CDR3 DNA sequence: TGTGCCAGCAGCTTAACACCCGGGAGCCAGTACTTC. The chain links TRBV7-9 to TRBJ2-4; TRBD2 is a possible D gene (6 bases). Germline CDR1 is SEHNR and CDR2 is FQNEAQ (reference sequence). V was pared by 2 bases and J by 13 bases, with 12 bases between. The CDR3 loop spans 12 amino acids.